This is a list of T cell receptor beta chains from one sample in a study of human T cells and chemical hapten exposure. MiXCR, applied by TCRdb to the 5' RACE reads, yields one record per CDR3 protein. The sample has around 140,000 distinct CDR3 sequences; 4.1% are singletons. The receptors stem from a female donor in good health. Both conserved end residues are part of each CDR3. The order of the fields is J gene, CDR3 length, V gene, D gene, clone size, CDR3 DNA, CDR3 protein. D genes are given only for firm matches. Clone size is given for some rows only: seen once, a few or many times, or a class if the clone is expanded.

j_call: TRBJ1-1
cdr3_length: 11
v_call: TRBV6-6
d_call: -
clone_size: many
cdr3_nt: TGTGCCAGCAGTTACCGCACTGAAGCTTTCTTT
cdr3_aa: CASSYRTEAFF

j_call: TRBJ2-1
cdr3_length: 13
v_call: TRBV29-1
d_call: TRBD1
clone_size: -
cdr3_nt: TGCAGCGTCTCTGAGACAGGGTTCGATGAGCAGTTCTTC
cdr3_aa: CSVSETGFDEQFF

j_call: TRBJ2-7
cdr3_length: 14
v_call: TRBV3-1
d_call: -
clone_size: many
cdr3_nt: TGTGCCAGCAGCCTGGACCTACTCTCCTACGAGCAGTACTTC
cdr3_aa: CASSLDLLSYEQYF

j_call: TRBJ2-7
cdr3_length: 12
v_call: TRBV28
d_call: TRBD2
clone_size: many
cdr3_nt: TGTGCCAGCAGCATGGGGGGGTTGGAGCAGTACTTC
cdr3_aa: CASSMGGLEQYF

j_call: TRBJ2-2
cdr3_length: 15
v_call: TRBV7-8
d_call: TRBD1
clone_size: few
cdr3_nt: TGTGCCAGCAGACTAGGACAGGGTAGCGCCGGGGAGCTGTTTTTT
cdr3_aa: CASRLGQGSAGELFF

j_call: TRBJ1-1
cdr3_length: 13
v_call: TRBV29-1
d_call: TRBD1
clone_size: many
cdr3_nt: TGCAGCGTGAACAGGGGGCTGAACACTGAAGCTTTCTTT
cdr3_aa: CSVNRGLNTEAFF

j_call: TRBJ2-5
cdr3_length: 14
v_call: TRBV6-1
d_call: -
clone_size: many
cdr3_nt: TGTGCCAGCAGCAAGGACAAGGTCCAAGAGACCCAGTACTTC
cdr3_aa: CASSKDKVQETQYF

j_call: TRBJ2-1
cdr3_length: 12
v_call: TRBV4-2
d_call: TRBD1
clone_size: -
cdr3_nt: TGTGCCAGCAGCCAATACCGACAGGGAATATTCTTC
cdr3_aa: CASSQYRQGIFF

j_call: TRBJ1-3
cdr3_length: 17
v_call: TRBV3-1
d_call: TRBD1
clone_size: many
cdr3_nt: TGTGCCAGCAGCCATGGGACAGGGAGGATTCCTGGAAACACCATATATTTT
cdr3_aa: CASSHGTGRIPGNTIYF

j_call: TRBJ2-1
cdr3_length: 14
v_call: TRBV7-6
d_call: -
clone_size: many
cdr3_nt: TGTGCCAGCAGCTTAGTGTTTTCCTACAATGAGCAGTTCTTC
cdr3_aa: CASSLVFSYNEQFF

j_call: TRBJ1-1
cdr3_length: 15
v_call: TRBV7-2
d_call: -
clone_size: many
cdr3_nt: TGTGCCAGCAGCTTGGGGGTAGGGGTAGGCACTGAAGCTTTCTTT
cdr3_aa: CASSLGVGVGTEAFF

j_call: TRBJ1-2
cdr3_length: 14
v_call: TRBV27
d_call: -
clone_size: -
cdr3_nt: TGTGCCAGCGCGCGGACAGCGAGAAACTATGGCTACACCTTC
cdr3_aa: CASARTARNYGYTF

j_call: TRBJ2-5
cdr3_length: 13
v_call: TRBV12-3/TRBV12-4
d_call: -
clone_size: many
cdr3_nt: TGTGCCAGCGCCGGGTCCCGGCACGAGACCCAGTACTTC
cdr3_aa: CASAGSRHETQYF

j_call: TRBJ1-2
cdr3_length: 15
v_call: TRBV12-3/TRBV12-4
d_call: TRBD1
clone_size: few
cdr3_nt: TGTGCCAGCAGGACGACAGGGGGCGATGCCTATGGCTACACCTTC
cdr3_aa: CASRTTGGDAYGYTF

j_call: TRBJ2-7
cdr3_length: 15
v_call: TRBV7-6
d_call: -
clone_size: many
cdr3_nt: TGTGCCAGCAGCCCCGAACAGGGAAATCGCCACGAGCAGTACTTC
cdr3_aa: CASSPEQGNRHEQYF

j_call: TRBJ2-7
cdr3_length: 14
v_call: TRBV5-1
d_call: TRBD2
clone_size: many
cdr3_nt: TGCGCCAGCAGCTTGGACGGCCTAGCGGGCGAGCAGTACTTC
cdr3_aa: CASSLDGLAGEQYF

j_call: TRBJ2-7
cdr3_length: 13
v_call: TRBV29-1
d_call: -
clone_size: -
cdr3_nt: TGCAGCGTTGAACAGGGAAGCTCCTACGAGCAGTACTTC
cdr3_aa: CSVEQGSSYEQYF

j_call: TRBJ1-2
cdr3_length: 12
v_call: TRBV27
d_call: TRBD1
clone_size: -
cdr3_nt: TGTGCCAGCAGGACAGGGAACTATGGCTACACCTTC
cdr3_aa: CASRTGNYGYTF

j_call: TRBJ1-4
cdr3_length: 14
v_call: TRBV4-2
d_call: TRBD1
clone_size: few
cdr3_nt: TGTGCCAGCAGCCCCCGGACAGGGACTGAAAAACTGTTTTTT
cdr3_aa: CASSPRTGTEKLFF

j_call: TRBJ2-3
cdr3_length: 13
v_call: TRBV18
d_call: -
clone_size: many
cdr3_nt: TGTGCCAGCTCACCAGGGCATCGAGATACGCAGTATTTT
cdr3_aa: CASSPGHRDTQYF

j_call: TRBJ2-1
cdr3_length: 15
v_call: TRBV7-9
d_call: TRBD2
clone_size: many
cdr3_nt: TGTGCCAGCAGCCGTCAAGCGGGGGGTCCTGGTGAGCAGTTCTTC
cdr3_aa: CASSRQAGGPGEQFF

j_call: TRBJ2-3
cdr3_length: 12
v_call: TRBV6-2/TRBV6-3
d_call: -
clone_size: many
cdr3_nt: TGTGCCAGCAGCATACTCGACGATACGCAGTATTTT
cdr3_aa: CASSILDDTQYF

j_call: TRBJ2-7
cdr3_length: 14
v_call: TRBV6-5
d_call: TRBD1
clone_size: many
cdr3_nt: TGTGCCAGCAGTAGGACAGGGGGTTTGTACGAGCAGTACTTC
cdr3_aa: CASSRTGGLYEQYF

j_call: TRBJ1-1
cdr3_length: 14
v_call: TRBV5-1
d_call: -
clone_size: many
cdr3_nt: TGCGCCAGCAGCTTGGCAGCGGAGAACACTGAAGCTTTCTTT
cdr3_aa: CASSLAAENTEAFF

j_call: TRBJ2-7
cdr3_length: 14
v_call: TRBV6-6
d_call: TRBD1
clone_size: many
cdr3_nt: TGTGCCAGCAGGGGACAGGTGACCACCTACGAGCAGTACTTC
cdr3_aa: CASRGQVTTYEQYF

j_call: TRBJ1-2
cdr3_length: 13
v_call: TRBV29-1
d_call: -
clone_size: many
cdr3_nt: TGCAGCGTTGGTGTCGGAACTAACTATGGCTACACCTTC
cdr3_aa: CSVGVGTNYGYTF

j_call: TRBJ1-1
cdr3_length: 14
v_call: TRBV2
d_call: -
clone_size: -
cdr3_nt: TGTGCCAGCAGTCGCAGGCAAGCCAACACTGAAGCTTTCTTT
cdr3_aa: CASSRRQANTEAFF

j_call: TRBJ2-7
cdr3_length: 15
v_call: TRBV20-1
d_call: -
clone_size: many
cdr3_nt: TGCAGTGCTAGAGATTGGCGGCAGGGTCAGTACGAGCAGTACTTC
cdr3_aa: CSARDWRQGQYEQYF

j_call: TRBJ1-1
cdr3_length: 13
v_call: TRBV4-3
d_call: -
clone_size: few
cdr3_nt: TGCGCCAGCAGCCAAGAGAGGAGGCGTGAAGCTTTCTTT
cdr3_aa: CASSQERRREAFF

j_call: TRBJ1-2
cdr3_length: 13
v_call: TRBV12-3/TRBV12-4
d_call: -
clone_size: -
cdr3_nt: TGTGCCAGCAGTCCCCTAGACAGCTATGGCTACACCTTC
cdr3_aa: CASSPLDSYGYTF

j_call: TRBJ1-1
cdr3_length: 15
v_call: TRBV7-2
d_call: -
clone_size: few
cdr3_nt: TGTGCCAGCAGCCAGGACCGGGCGATGAACACTGAAGCTTTCTTT
cdr3_aa: CASSQDRAMNTEAFF

j_call: TRBJ1-2
cdr3_length: 15
v_call: TRBV6-4
d_call: -
clone_size: many
cdr3_nt: TGTGCCAGCAGTGACGTTTCAGGGCCTATCTATGGCTACACCTTC
cdr3_aa: CASSDVSGPIYGYTF

j_call: TRBJ1-1
cdr3_length: 14
v_call: TRBV6-5
d_call: TRBD1
clone_size: many
cdr3_nt: TGTGCCAGCAGTAGGGGGACAGGAAACACTGAAGCTTTCTTT
cdr3_aa: CASSRGTGNTEAFF

j_call: TRBJ2-7
cdr3_length: 12
v_call: TRBV5-1
d_call: -
clone_size: many
cdr3_nt: TGCGCCAGCAGCACGAGCTCCTACGAGCAGTACTTC
cdr3_aa: CASSTSSYEQYF

j_call: TRBJ2-3
cdr3_length: 16
v_call: TRBV20-1
d_call: -
clone_size: few
cdr3_nt: TGCAGTGCTAGAGATCAGCTACCAATAAATTGGGATACGCAGTATTTT
cdr3_aa: CSARDQLPINWDTQYF

j_call: TRBJ2-5
cdr3_length: 15
v_call: TRBV6-1
d_call: TRBD1
clone_size: -
cdr3_nt: TGTGCCAGCAGTGAGGGGGGGACAGGGACAGAGACCCAGTACTTC
cdr3_aa: CASSEGGTGTETQYF

j_call: TRBJ1-5
cdr3_length: 15
v_call: TRBV19
d_call: TRBD1
clone_size: -
cdr3_nt: TGTGCCAGTAGCCCCCCGGGACAGGATCATCAGCCCCAGCATTTT
cdr3_aa: CASSPPGQDHQPQHF

j_call: TRBJ2-1
cdr3_length: 16
v_call: TRBV7-2
d_call: TRBD1
clone_size: few
cdr3_nt: TGTGCCAGCAGCTTTGCCGGGACAGGGCGAGAGTATGAGCAGTTCTTC
cdr3_aa: CASSFAGTGREYEQFF

j_call: TRBJ2-5
cdr3_length: 12
v_call: TRBV7-2
d_call: -
clone_size: -
cdr3_nt: TGTGCCAGCAGCCAAACCCTAGAGACCCAGTACTTC
cdr3_aa: CASSQTLETQYF

j_call: TRBJ2-1
cdr3_length: 13
v_call: TRBV7-2
d_call: TRBD2
clone_size: -
cdr3_nt: TGTGCCAGCAGCTTAGCGGGAGCGGGGACCCAGTTCTTC
cdr3_aa: CASSLAGAGTQFF